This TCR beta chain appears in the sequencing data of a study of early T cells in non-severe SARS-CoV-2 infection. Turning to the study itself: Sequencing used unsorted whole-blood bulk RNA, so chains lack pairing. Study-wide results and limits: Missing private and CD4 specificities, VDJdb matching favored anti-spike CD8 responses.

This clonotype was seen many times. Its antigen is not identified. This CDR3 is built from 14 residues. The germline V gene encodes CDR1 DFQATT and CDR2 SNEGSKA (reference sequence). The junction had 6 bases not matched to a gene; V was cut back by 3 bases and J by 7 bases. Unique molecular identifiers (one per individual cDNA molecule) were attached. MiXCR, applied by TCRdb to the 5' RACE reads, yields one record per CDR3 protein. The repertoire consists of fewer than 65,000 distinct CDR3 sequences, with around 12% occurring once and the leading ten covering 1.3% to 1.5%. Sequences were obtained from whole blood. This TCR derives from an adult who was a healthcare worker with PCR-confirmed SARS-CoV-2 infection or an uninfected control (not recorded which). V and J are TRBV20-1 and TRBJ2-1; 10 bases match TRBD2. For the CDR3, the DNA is TGCAGTGCTAGGACGGGACTAGCGATTAATGAGCAGTTCTTC. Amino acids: CSARTGLAINEQFF.